This T cell receptor beta chain was observed in a study of graft-versus-host responses after intestinal transplantation (dated by TCRdb to 2020 to 2022). Study-level background: The transplants that recipients got were multivisceral, liver-intestinal, or isolated intestinal. A cohort of about 26 intestinal transplant recipients, including one retransplant, was enrolled, and a few patients lacking pretransplant specimens were excluded. A peak of at least 4% donor T cells among recipient peripheral blood mononuclear cells was the definition used for donor T cell macrochimerism. Graft-versus-host and host-versus-graft alloreactive T cell clones were tracked in the graft, circulation and bone marrow after intestinal transplantation using bulk TCR-beta CDR3 sequencing. Every recipient was given anti-thymocyte globulin induction, then maintenance tacrolimus and steroids for roughly 3 years. Instead of going to the commercial service, samples from a few later patients were sequenced in-house on an Illumina MiSeq and processed with MiXCR. Alloreactive clones were identified by sequencing pre-transplant mixed lymphocyte reaction products and comparing them with unstimulated pre-transplant donor and recipient T cells. Findings and caveats that apply to the study as a whole: Patients with donor T cell macrochimerism had high GvH to HvG T cell clonal ratios in their allografts. GvH clones were found in recipient bone marrow, and some of the GvH clones appeared earlier in ileal mucosa or blood, which is consistent with an intestinal mucosal origin. Peak levels of circulating GvH clones were associated with declines in HvG clones early after transplant. The conclusions were limited by the relatively low number and heterogeneity of the intestinal transplant patients.

V ends up 4 bases short and J 3 bases short, with an unmatched junction base count of 1. The CDR3, from cysteine to phenylalanine, totals 13 residues. The kept DNA is CDR3 alone, 39 bases in frame from the first base. The germline V gene yields SGHDN for CDR1 and FVKESK for CDR2. Library prep was done by the immunoSEQ multiplex PCR assay. For most patients, genomic DNA was isolated with the Qiagen DNeasy Blood and Tissue Kit and shipped frozen to Adaptive Biotechnologies for TCR sequencing. For most patients, genomic DNA was subjected to high-throughput TCR-beta CDR3 sequencing by Adaptive Biotechnologies. Per the source publication's procedure: Adaptive's ImmunoSEQ software was the source of the TCR sequencing data for roughly 19 patients, while a few other patients were processed with MiXCR and VDJtools. To correct CD4 versus CD8 sorting errors, any sequence found in both subsets at a frequency ratio below 5:1 was removed. CDR3 nucleotide sequences shared between donor and recipient were removed because the origin of such sequences could not be assigned. At least 2-fold expansion over unstimulated cells and a minimum CFSE-low frequency of 0.002% (template counts) or 0.001% (read counts) were required for clones to be classified as alloreactive. Mappable clones were those detected in sequenced pre-transplant spleen, lymph node, or MLR CFSE-low populations of the donor or recipient. The cumulative frequency of alloreactive clones was calculated as a percentage of all sequences, weighted by copy number. TCRdb carries this immuneACCESS record with in-frame sequences only. Its versions omit some clonotypes, under half of them owing to an unresolved V gene in the studies checked, with the rest unexplained. The DNA gave D and trimming, while V, J and clone size come from that table. Counted in this sample were about 99,000 clones; 93% of them appeared once. The leading ten clones occupy approximately 1% of the sample.

Explained via the paper, the time point label denotes: cells obtained before transplantation from donor or recipient. CD3+CD4+ and CD3+CD8+ populations were FACS-sorted from unstimulated pre-transplant donor and recipient cells taken from spleen or lymph nodes. As for this clone: Its antigen remains undetermined. No qualities accompany the bases; no much larger clone lies one base away.

The sequence is built from TRBV14 and TRBJ1-2, with 8 bases matching TRBD1. This material consisted of unstimulated CD8+ T cells sorted from spleen or lymph node cells, taken before intestinal transplant. The sequence came from a human donor who received an intestinal transplant. The CDR3 region has the sequence CASSPGQDYGYTF. The nucleotide sequence is given as TGTGCCAGCAGCCCGGGACAGGACTATGGCTACACCTTC.